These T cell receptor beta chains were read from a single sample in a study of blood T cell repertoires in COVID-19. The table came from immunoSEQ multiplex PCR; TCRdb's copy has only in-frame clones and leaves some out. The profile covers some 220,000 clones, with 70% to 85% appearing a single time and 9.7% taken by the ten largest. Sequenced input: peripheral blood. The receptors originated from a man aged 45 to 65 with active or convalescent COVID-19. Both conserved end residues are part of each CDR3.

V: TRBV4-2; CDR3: CASSPKGTGTLDTGELFF
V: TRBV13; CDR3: CASSLDRGIGEQFF
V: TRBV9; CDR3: CASSAGPAGELTYNEQFF
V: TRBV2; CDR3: CASKELGNTIYF
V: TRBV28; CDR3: CASSFQGLSTDTQYF
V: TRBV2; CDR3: CASSYRGIRSGNTIYF
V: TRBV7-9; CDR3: CASSLLLELGLADSYEQYF
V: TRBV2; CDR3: CASSDIVVAGGNEQFF
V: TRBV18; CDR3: CASSPGQGIDTQYF
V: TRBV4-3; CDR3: CASSQEQGRVYGYTF
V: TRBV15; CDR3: CATSFGLSTDTQYF
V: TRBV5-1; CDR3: CASSLDPYLYEQYF
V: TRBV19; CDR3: CASKPGQIYGYTF
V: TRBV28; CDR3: CASSPGTGASYEQYF
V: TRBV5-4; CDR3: CASSPPGQRSKEQFF
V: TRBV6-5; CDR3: CASSYGRPGLGQPQHF
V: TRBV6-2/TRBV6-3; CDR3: CASSYGQTSNQPQHF
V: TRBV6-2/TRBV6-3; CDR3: CASSYWTEGPNTEAFF
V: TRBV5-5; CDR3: CASSSQTGESPLHF
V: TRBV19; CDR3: CASSITPPGMVYYNEQFF
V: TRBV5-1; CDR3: CASSLAAVRTNEKLFF
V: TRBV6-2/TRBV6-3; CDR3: CASSFRAGGTYGYTF
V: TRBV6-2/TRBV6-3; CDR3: CASSPSNNQPQHF
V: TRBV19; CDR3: CASTKAGGPYNEQFF
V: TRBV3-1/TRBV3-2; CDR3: CASSRQVPYGYTF
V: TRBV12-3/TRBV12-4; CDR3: CASSFQNTEAFF
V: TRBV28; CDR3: CASSSPGQNSPLHF
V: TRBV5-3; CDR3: CARSLRWWQGATEAFF
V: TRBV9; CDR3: CASSVTTSTGELFF
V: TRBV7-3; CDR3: CASSLTGSTEAFF
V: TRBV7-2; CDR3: CASRGSAGDSETQYF
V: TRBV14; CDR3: CASSQIGTVYEQYF
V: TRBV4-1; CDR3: CASSQDEQHTEAFF
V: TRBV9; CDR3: CASSGGKMGYNEQFF
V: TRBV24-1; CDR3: CATSDSVYSLRDTQYF
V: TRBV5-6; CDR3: CASSPGQGFEKLFF
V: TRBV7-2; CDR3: CASSLGQGVGPLHF
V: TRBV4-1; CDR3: CASSHFLGTPTYEQYF
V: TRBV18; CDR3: CASSRDLLNTGELFF
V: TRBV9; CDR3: CASSAPGRWETQYF
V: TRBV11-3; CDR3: CASSFTGSPYGYTF
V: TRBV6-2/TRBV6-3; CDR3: CASSYHRRGTGELFF